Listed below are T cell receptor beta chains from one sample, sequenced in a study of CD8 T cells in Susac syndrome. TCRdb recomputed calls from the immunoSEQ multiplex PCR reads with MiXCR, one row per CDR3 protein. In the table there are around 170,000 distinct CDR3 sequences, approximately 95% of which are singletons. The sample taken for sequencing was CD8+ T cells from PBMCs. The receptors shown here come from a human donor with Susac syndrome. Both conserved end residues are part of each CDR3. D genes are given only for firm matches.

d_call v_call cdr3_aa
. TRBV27 CASSSQATYEQYF
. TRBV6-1 CASTSTGDEKLFF
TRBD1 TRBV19 CASSDPGQYYEQYF
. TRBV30 CAWSVSGDEQYF
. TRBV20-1 CSARLPGAQTQYF
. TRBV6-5 CASSQGGYEQYF
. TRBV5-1 CASSLRLEAGTEAFF
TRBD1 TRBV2 CASSEGAGTEAFF
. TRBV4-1 CASSFLPGTSGPMNTEAFF
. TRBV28 CASSISRDTGELFF
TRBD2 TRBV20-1 CSARERGGHEQYF
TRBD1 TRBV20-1 CSARRQGVEQYF
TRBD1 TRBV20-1 CSAREVRDSLNEQFF
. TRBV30 CAWSARMRGKYGYTF
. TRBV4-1 CASATSGDRRDTQYF
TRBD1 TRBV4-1 CASSPEDRVQETQYF
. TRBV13 CASSLTRSLTDTQYF
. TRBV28 CASSPGGSAKNIQYF
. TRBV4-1 CASSQDREGYGYTF
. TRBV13 CASSTHRDYEQYF
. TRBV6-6 CASRELGNSGNTIYF
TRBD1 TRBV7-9 CASSLYRGEADTQYF
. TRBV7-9 CASSLLDSFETGELFF
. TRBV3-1 CASSRSLQGSSYNEQFF
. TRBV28 CASSHRESKAFF
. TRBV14 CASSLAAGHAIDYGYTF
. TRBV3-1 CASSQVGANTEAFF
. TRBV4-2 CASSQTRDNQETQYF
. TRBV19 CASSRIDEAFF
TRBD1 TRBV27 CASSEQGVRVGELFF
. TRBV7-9 CASSNTFYDREVNIQYF
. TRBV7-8 CASSLPQGDNTEAFF
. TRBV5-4 CASSLGHTGIPYEQYF
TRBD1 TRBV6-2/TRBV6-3 CASSSDRDEAFF
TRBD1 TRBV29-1 CSVDPGQGVYEQFF
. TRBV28 CASGVMGAQYF
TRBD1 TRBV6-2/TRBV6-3 CASSYSQGVYEQYF
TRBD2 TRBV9 CASSVVSGGAGETQYF
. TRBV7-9 CASSFDTYYGYTF
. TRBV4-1 CASSQESRMGRLNTEAFF
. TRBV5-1 CASSHPGTEAFF
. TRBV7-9 CASSLGQGNQPQHF
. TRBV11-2 CASNSYEQYF
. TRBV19 CASGEGDNQPQHF
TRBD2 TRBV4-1 CASSQDLSGLSYEQYF
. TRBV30 CAWSLTEGRPYGYTF
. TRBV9 CASSVGGGTETQYF
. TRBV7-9 CASSTSGGANYGYTF
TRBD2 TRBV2 CASRRGTSGSWTGELFF